This T cell receptor (beta chain) derives from a study of blood T cells in healthy people across ages. Overall study: Per two T cells, template switching captured roughly one barcoded beta molecule.

This clonotype was counted many times. V trimming: 0 bases; J trimming: 6 bases; junction bases outside the gene matches: 2. The length of the CDR3 is 14 residues. Germline V CDR1 and CDR2: SGHRS, YFSETQ. Alongside a J-beta primer mix, a sample-barcoded 5' primer served in a second PCR lasting roughly 7 to 11 cycles. TCRdb processed the 5' RACE reads anew with MiXCR; each CDR3 protein has one entry. The sample comprises approximately 1,000,000 distinct CDR3 sequences, more than 35% of which are singletons, and under 20% rests with the top ten. Donors gave around 10 milliliters of peripheral blood apiece. Per individual sample, total RNA of at least 6 micrograms was extracted.

The sample consisted of blood. The sequence derives from a woman aged 60-75 years in good health. This rearrangement joins TRBV5-1 to TRBJ2-1, with TRBD1 identical over 8 bases. The chain's CDR3 is CASSLATGGNEQFF. The CDR3 DNA is TGCGCCAGCAGCTTGGCCACAGGGGGCAATGAGCAGTTCTTC.